The T cell receptor beta chain under discussion was sequenced for a study of Graves' ophthalmopathy and Graves' hyperthyroidism. Study-level results: Blood also harbored most expanded thyroid clonotypes above 0.001 frequency.

Germline V gene lookup returns CDR1 MDHEN and CDR2 SYDVKM. V dropped 6 bases and J dropped 6; count of bases not matched to a gene: 8. This CDR3 spans 15 amino acids. RNA served as the template for amplifying TCR beta CDR3 regions. HTBI primers served in a first-round RT-PCR, which a second-round multiplex PCR followed. Using its own MiXCR run on the multiplex PCR reads, TCRdb lists one record per CDR3 protein. The profile shows a few hundred thousand distinct CDR3 sequences, about 18% of them singletons. This clonotype was counted ten times or more. Antigen: not known. The receptor's source is an adult woman with stable Graves' hyperthyroidism. The sequenced sample was peripheral blood. V usage is TRBV28 and J usage is TRBJ2-4, with 10 bases that match TRBD2. CDR3 in DNA: TGTGCCAGCAGGCTGGGGCTAGCGGGGGTAAACATTCAGTACTTC. Residues: CASRLGLAGVNIQYF.